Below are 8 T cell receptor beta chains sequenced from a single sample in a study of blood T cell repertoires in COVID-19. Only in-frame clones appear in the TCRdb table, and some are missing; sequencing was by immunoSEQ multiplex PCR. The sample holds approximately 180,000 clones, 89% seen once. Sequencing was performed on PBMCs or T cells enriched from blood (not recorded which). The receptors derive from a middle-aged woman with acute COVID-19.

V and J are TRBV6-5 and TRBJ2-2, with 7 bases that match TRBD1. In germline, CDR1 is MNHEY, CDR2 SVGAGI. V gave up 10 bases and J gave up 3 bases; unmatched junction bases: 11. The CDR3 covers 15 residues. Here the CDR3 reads CATSPGQRDTGELFF. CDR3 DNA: TGTGCCACCAGCCCGGGACAGAGAGACACCGGGGAGCTGTTTTTT.

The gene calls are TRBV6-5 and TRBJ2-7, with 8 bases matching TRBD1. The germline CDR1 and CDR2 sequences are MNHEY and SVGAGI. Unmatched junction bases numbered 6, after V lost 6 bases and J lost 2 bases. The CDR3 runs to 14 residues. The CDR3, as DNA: TGTGCCAGCAGAACGGACAGGGTACCCTACGAGCAGTACTTC. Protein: CASRTDRVPYEQYF.

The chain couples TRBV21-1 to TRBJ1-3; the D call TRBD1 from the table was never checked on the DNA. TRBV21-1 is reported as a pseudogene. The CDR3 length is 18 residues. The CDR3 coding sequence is TGTGCCAGCAGCGGTCTTCCGGGACAGGCCTTCTCTGGAAACACCATATATTTT. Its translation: CASSGLPGQAFSGNTIYF.

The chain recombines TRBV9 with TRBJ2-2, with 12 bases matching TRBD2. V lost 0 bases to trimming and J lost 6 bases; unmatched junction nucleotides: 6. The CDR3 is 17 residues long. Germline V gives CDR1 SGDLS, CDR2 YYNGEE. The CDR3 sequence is CASSVVLAGGPPGELFF. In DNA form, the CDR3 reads TGTGCCAGCAGCGTAGTTCTAGCGGGAGGGCCGCCCGGGGAGCTGTTTTTT. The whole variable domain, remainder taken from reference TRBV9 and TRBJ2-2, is DSGVTQTPKHLITATGQRVTLRCSPRSGDLSVYWYQQSLDQGLQFLIQYYNGEERAKGNILERFSAQQFPDLHSELNLSSLELGDSALYFCASSVVLAGGPPGELFFGEGSRLTVL.

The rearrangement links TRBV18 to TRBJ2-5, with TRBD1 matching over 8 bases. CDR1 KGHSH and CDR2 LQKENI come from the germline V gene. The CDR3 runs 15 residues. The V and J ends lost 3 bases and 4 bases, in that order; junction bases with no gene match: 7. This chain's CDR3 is CASSPGTGRTETQYF. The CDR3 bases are TGTGCCAGCTCACCTGGGACAGGTCGTACAGAGACCCAGTACTTC. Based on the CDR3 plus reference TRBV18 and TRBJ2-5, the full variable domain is NAGVMQNPRHLVRRRGQEARLRCSPMKGHSHVYWYRQLPEEGLKFMVYLQKENIIDESGMPKERFSAEFPKEGPSILRIQQVVRGDSAAYFCASSPGTGRTETQYFGPGTRLLVL.

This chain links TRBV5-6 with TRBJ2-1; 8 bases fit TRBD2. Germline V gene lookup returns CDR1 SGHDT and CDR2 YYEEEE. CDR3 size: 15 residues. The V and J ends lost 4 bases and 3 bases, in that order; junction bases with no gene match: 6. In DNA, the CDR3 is TGTGCCAGCAGCCCAAGGAGCGGGAGCTACAATGAGCAGTTCTTC. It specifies CASSPRSGSYNEQFF.

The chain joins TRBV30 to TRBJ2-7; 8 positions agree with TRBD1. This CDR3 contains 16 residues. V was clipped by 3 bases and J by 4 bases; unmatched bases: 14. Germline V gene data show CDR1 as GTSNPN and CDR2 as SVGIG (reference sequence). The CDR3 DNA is TGTGCCTGGAGGGCACGAAGACAGGGGCGAGGGTACGAGCAGTACTTC. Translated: CAWRARRQGRGYEQYF.

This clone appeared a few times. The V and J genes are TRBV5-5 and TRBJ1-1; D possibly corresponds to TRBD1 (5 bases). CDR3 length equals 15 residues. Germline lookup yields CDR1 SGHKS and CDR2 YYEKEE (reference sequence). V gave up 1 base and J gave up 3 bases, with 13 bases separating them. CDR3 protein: CASSLQGGSYTEAFF. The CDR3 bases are TGTGCCAGCAGCTTGCAGGGAGGGTCGTACACTGAAGCTTTCTTT.